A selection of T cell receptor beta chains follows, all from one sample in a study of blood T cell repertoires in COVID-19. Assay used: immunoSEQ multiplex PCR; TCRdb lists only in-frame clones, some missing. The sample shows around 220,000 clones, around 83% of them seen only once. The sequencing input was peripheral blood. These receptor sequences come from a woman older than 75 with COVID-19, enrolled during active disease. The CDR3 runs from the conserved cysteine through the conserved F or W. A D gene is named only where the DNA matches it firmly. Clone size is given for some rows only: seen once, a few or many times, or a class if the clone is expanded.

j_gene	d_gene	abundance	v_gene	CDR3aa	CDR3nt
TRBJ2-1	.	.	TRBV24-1	CATSDLHGRGGYNEQFF	TGTGCCACCAGTGATTTGCACGGCAGGGGCGGCTACAATGAGCAGTTCTTC
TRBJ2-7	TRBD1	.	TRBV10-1	CASSAPGQPYEQYF	TGCGCCAGCAGTGCCCCGGGACAGCCCTACGAGCAGTACTTC
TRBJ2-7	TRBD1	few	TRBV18	CASCSSGTEGKQYF	TGTGCCAGCTGTTCCTCCGGGACAGAGGGCAAGCAGTACTTC
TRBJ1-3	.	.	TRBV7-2	CASSLVQAPGNTIYF	TGTGCCAGCAGCTTAGTTCAGGCCCCCGGAAACACCATATATTTT
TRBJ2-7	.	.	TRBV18	CASSPVTGTYEQYF	TGTGCCAGCTCTCCCGTGACAGGCACCTACGAGCAGTACTTC
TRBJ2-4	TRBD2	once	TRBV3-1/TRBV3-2	CASSFLGTSGGTTKNIQYF	TGTGCCAGCAGCTTCCTCGGGACTAGCGGGGGGACGACCAAAAACATTCAGTACTTC
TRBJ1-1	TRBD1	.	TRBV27	CASRPGQGARDTEAFF	TGTGCCAGCAGGCCGGGACAGGGGGCGCGGGACACTGAAGCTTTCTTT
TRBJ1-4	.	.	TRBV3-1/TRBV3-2	CASSHIRGGSEKLFF	TGTGCCAGCAGCCATATTAGGGGGGGGAGTGAAAAACTGTTTTTT
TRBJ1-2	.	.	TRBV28	CASSPRTRDYGYTF	TGTGCCAGCAGTCCGAGGACCAGGGACTATGGCTACACCTTC
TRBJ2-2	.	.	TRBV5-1	CASNSLGGQGLTGELFF	TGCGCCAGCAACTCCCTAGGGGGACAAGGATTGACCGGGGAGCTGTTTTTT
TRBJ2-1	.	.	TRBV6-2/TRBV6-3	CASSNGVSYNEQFF	TGTGCCAGCAGCAACGGGGTTAGTTACAATGAGCAGTTCTTC
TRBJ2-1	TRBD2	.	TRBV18	CASSPRLGTSGNNEQFF	TGTGCCAGCTCACCCAGGCTCGGGACTAGCGGAAACAATGAGCAGTTCTTC
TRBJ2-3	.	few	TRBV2	CASLRGNTDTQYF	TGTGCCAGCCTGCGGGGAAACACAGATACGCAGTATTTT
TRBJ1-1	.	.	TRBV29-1	CSVPTVNTEAFF	TGCAGCGTCCCTACAGTGAACACTGAAGCTTTCTTT
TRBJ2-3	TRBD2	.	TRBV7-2	CASSFSGRAIDTQYF	TGTGCCAGCAGCTTTAGCGGGAGGGCCATAGATACGCAGTATTTT
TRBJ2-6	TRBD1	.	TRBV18	CASSPLLQGRSGANVLTF	TGTGCCAGCTCACCACTTCTACAGGGGAGATCTGGGGCCAACGTCCTGACTTTC
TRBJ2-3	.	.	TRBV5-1	CASSLGRLSGGTDTQYF	TGCGCCAGCAGCTTGGGGCGCCTATCGGGTGGCACAGATACGCAGTATTTT
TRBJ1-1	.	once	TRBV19	CASSIRVYTEAFF	TGTGCCAGTAGTATCAGGGTTTATACTGAAGCTTTCTTT
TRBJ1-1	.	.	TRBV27	CASSLYGGRAFF	TGTGCCAGCAGTTTATATGGAGGGAGAGCTTTCTTT
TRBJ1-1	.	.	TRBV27	CASSFRENTEAFF	TGTGCCAGCAGTTTCAGGGAGAACACTGAAGCTTTCTTT
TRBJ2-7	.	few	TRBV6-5	CASSYEGQTHEQYF	TGTGCCAGCAGTTACGAAGGACAGACCCACGAGCAGTACTTC
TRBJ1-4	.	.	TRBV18	CASSPGDTLFF	TGTGCCAGCTCACCAGGGGACACACTGTTTTTT
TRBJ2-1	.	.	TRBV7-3	CASSQDRMDEQFF	TGTGCCAGCAGCCAGGATAGAATGGATGAGCAGTTCTTC
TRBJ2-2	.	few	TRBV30	CAWKLLGNTGELFF	TGTGCCTGGAAATTGCTAGGGAACACCGGGGAGCTGTTTTTT
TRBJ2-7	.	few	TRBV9	CASSVGGATYEQYF	TGTGCCAGCAGCGTAGGCGGGGCCACCTACGAGCAGTACTTC
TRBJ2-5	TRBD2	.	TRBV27	CASRPGLAGVETQYF	TGTGCCAGCAGGCCGGGACTAGCGGGAGTCGAGACCCAGTACTTC
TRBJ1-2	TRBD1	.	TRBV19	CASSISQAGGFYGYTF	TGTGCCAGTAGTATCTCCCAGGCAGGGGGTTTCTATGGCTACACCTTC
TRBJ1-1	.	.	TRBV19	CASSITPGSLEAFF	TGTGCCAGTAGTATAACCCCGGGGTCGCTTGAAGCTTTCTTT
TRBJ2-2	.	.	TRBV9	CASSKTNTGELFF	TGTGCCAGCAGCAAAACTAACACCGGGGAGCTGTTTTTT
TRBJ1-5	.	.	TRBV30	CAWSATDVQPQHF	TGTGCCTGGAGTGCCACAGATGTTCAGCCCCAGCATTTT
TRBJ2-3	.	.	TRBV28	CASSSPGLHTDTQYF	TGTGCCAGCAGTTCCCCAGGGCTACACACAGATACGCAGTATTTT
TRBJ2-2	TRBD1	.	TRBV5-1	CASWTGWTGELFF	TGCGCCTCTTGGACAGGGTGGACCGGGGAGCTGTTTTTT
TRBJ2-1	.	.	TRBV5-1	CASSEPGAWGQFF	TGCGCCAGCAGCGAGCCAGGGGCTTGGGGGCAGTTCTTC
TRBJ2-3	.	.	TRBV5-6	CASSPTGFFTDTQYF	TGTGCCAGCAGCCCCACAGGGTTTTTCACAGATACGCAGTATTTT
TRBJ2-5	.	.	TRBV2	CASRENRNPQETQYF	TGTGCCAGCAGAGAGAACAGGAACCCCCAAGAGACCCAGTACTTC
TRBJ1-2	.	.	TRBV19	CATLQGSYGYTF	TGTGCCACTTTACAGGGAAGCTATGGCTACACCTTC